The clone carrying this TCR beta chain was seen a handful of times. What it binds is not known. This entry belongs to a study of cytomegalovirus exposure and HLA in healthy donors. Trimming removed 0 bases from V and 0 bases from J, with 12 bases in between. The germline CDR1 and CDR2 sequences are MGHRA and YSYEKL. The CDR3 contains 17 residues. The study's findings and limits: Upon later analysis, HLA-associated TCR beta chains proved more clonally expanded than other, equally common chains. An Asian-associated ancestry cluster reportedly showed fewer N-insertions than the roughly 700-donor mean in a later analysis.

Primers: 60 Vbeta forward and 13 Jbeta reverse. This table comes from immunoSEQ multiplex PCR, and its TCRdb copy is limited to in-frame clones, with some not included. The table lists 200,000 to 300,000 clones, 80% to 90% of them singletons. This TCR derives from a girl aged 2-10 years in good health and CMV-seronegative. This rearrangement joins TRBV4-1 to TRBJ2-1, with D perhaps TRBD2 (5 bases). Material for sequencing was PBMCs. The CDR3 nucleotides are TGCGCCAGCAGCCAAGATGGAGGACTGAGCTCCTACAATGAGCAGTTCTTC. Translating it yields CASSQDGGLSSYNEQFF.